This record concerns one T cell receptor (beta chain) sequence. This clonotype appeared a few times. The antigen it recognizes is unknown. No much larger clonotype is one base removed from it; base qualities were not supplied. Sequencing used an Illumina HiSeq 2500. TCR beta libraries were prepared by quantitative 5'-RACE with molecular barcodes. For the original study's pipeline: To identify disease-linked TCR variants, a new computational method was used, one built on a probabilistic model of VDJ rearrangement. TCRdb applied fastp at Q25 and MiXCR to the public reads, then kept only in-frame beta chains. Each entry merges the rows of one CDR3 protein and shows their most common DNA and genes. The V and J calls were determined by TCRdb, not by the authors. This sample lists under 150,000 distinct CDR3 sequences; roughly 11% were detected once. 3.5% to 5% of the sample comes from the top ten. From the cysteine up to the phenylalanine, the CDR3 has a length of 14 residues. Only CDR3 DNA is held: 42 bases, read in frame from base 1. As encoded in the germline V gene (reference sequence), CDR1 is DFQATT while CDR2 is SNEGSKA. Trimming takes 2 bases from V and 4 bases from J, and the germline ends sit 14 bases apart.

The data are from a study of CD8 T cells in ankylosing spondylitis (dated by TCRdb to between 2016 and 2019). With respect to the entire study: The study profiled T cell receptor beta repertoires in healthy donors and ankylosing spondylitis patients to find disease-linked TCR variants. Peripheral blood was sampled, and synovial fluid was additionally collected from ankylosing spondylitis patients. The full study cohort comprised 25 or so ankylosing spondylitis patients and around 100 healthy donors. The investigation overall reported the following: Some motif variants had previously been reported in the synovial fluid and blood of reactive arthritis patients, which suggests shared mechanisms of disease initiation. Blood from ankylosing spondylitis patients appeared to be characterized by a TCR beta motif composed of roughly 8 highly homologous amino acid variants. In peripheral blood, the disease-linked clones were found at relatively low frequencies and had a CD8+ phenotype. The disease-linked clones were reported as significantly enriched in matched synovial fluid samples from ankylosing spondylitis patients.

Rearrangement joined TRBV20-1 to TRBJ1-2; no D gene is confidently identified. The TCR comes from a female donor with ankylosing spondylitis or in good health (not recorded which). Source material: blood, either unsorted or a sorted T cell fraction (not recorded which). The sequenced DNA is TGCAGTGCTAGATCGACAAACCTTGGCTATGGCTACACCTTC. Protein translation: CSARSTNLGYGYTF.